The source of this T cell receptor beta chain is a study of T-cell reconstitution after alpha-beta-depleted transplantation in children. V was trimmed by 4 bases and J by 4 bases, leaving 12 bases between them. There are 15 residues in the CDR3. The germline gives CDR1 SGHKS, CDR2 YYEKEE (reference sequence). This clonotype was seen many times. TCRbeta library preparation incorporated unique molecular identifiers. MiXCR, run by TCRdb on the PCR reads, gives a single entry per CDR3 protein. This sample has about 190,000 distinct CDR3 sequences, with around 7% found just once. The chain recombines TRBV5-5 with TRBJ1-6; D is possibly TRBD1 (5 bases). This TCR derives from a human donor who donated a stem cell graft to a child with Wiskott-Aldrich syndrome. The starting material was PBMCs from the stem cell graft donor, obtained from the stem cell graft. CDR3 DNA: TGTGCCAGCAGCCGGACAAACAGTTATAATTCACCCCTCCACTTT. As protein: CASSRTNSYNSPLHF.